These 12 T cell receptor beta chains share one sample of origin, sequenced in a study of blood T cell repertoires in COVID-19. TCRdb's table, derived via immunoSEQ multiplex PCR, lists solely in-frame clones and lacks some. The sample includes hundreds of thousands of clones, approximately 85% of them seen just once. Material: PBMCs or T cells enriched from blood (not recorded which). The receptors come from a woman between 45 and 60 years old who had recovered from COVID-19.

The V and J genes are TRBV7-6 and TRBJ2-7, with D tentatively TRBD1 (6 bases). Germline CDR1 reads SGHVS; CDR2 reads FNYEAQ. The CDR3 is 14 amino acids. V lost 3 bases and J 2 bases, leaving 11 bases between the germline ends. The CDR3 loop reads CASSLNRETYEQYF. The DNA for the CDR3 is TGTGCCAGCAGCTTGAACAGGGAGACCTACGAGCAGTACTTC.

The chain combines TRBV29-1 with TRBJ1-4; 10 bases fit TRBD1. This CDR3 is 13 amino acids long. Germline trimming cut 6 bases from V and 6 bases from J; bases unmatched to any gene: 4. The germline V gene encodes CDR1 SQVTM and CDR2 ANQGSEA. CDR3 nucleotide sequence: TGCAGCGTGCGACAGGGGGCAGATGAAAAACTGTTTTTT. This sequence encodes CSVRQGADEKLFF.

The sample holds many counts of this clone. The rearrangement uses TRBV7-9 and TRBJ2-5; 14 nucleotides align to TRBD2. Germline V CDR1 and CDR2: SEHNR, FQNEAQ (reference sequence). V dropped 6 bases and J dropped 5; count of bases not matched to a gene: 8. CDR3 size: 16 residues. CDR3 nucleotide sequence: TGTGCCAGCAGTTCGACTAGCGGGGGGGCAAGGGAGACCCAGTACTTC. It codes for CASSSTSGGARETQYF. Combining the CDR3 with reference TRBV7-9 and TRBJ2-5 gives the whole variable domain DTGVSQNPRHKITKRGQNVTFRCDPISEHNRLYWYRQTLGQGPEFLTYFQNEAQLEKSRLLSDRFSAERPKGSFSTLEIQRTEQGDSAMYLCASSSTSGGARETQYFGPGTRLLVL.

V usage is TRBV11-2 and J usage is TRBJ2-1, with 12 bases identical to TRBD2. Germline V gene lookup returns CDR1 SGHAT and CDR2 FQNNGV. Trimming cost V 3 bases and J 5 bases; bases outside gene matches: 5. The CDR3 is 16 residues long. The CDR3 sequence: CASSFLLAGGNNEQFF. The CDR3 nucleotides read TGTGCCAGCAGCTTCCTACTAGCGGGAGGAAACAATGAGCAGTTCTTC.

The rearrangement uses TRBV28 and TRBJ1-1, with unresolved D. CDR1 and CDR2 (germline): MDHEN, SYDVKM. This CDR3 contains 14 residues. The V gene lost 2 bases and the J gene lost 5 bases, with 12 bases spanning the gap. This chain's CDR3 is CASSLESGRTEAFF. The CDR3 DNA reads TGTGCCAGCAGTTTAGAGTCGGGTCGGACTGAAGCTTTCTTT.

V usage is TRBV5-6 and J usage is TRBJ2-3, with TRBD2 as a possible D gene (7 bases). The V gene lost 5 bases and the J gene lost 5 bases, with 15 bases spanning the gap. The CDR3 consists of 14 residues. The germline gives CDR1 SGHDT, CDR2 YYEEEE. The CDR3 loop reads CASRPEGGGDTQYF. CDR3 DNA: TGTGCCAGCAGGCCAGAGGGAGGGGGAGATACGCAGTATTTT. Together with reference TRBV5-6 and TRBJ2-3, the CDR3 gives the full variable domain: DAGVTQSPTHLIKTRGQQVTLRCSPKSGHDTVSWYQQALGQGPQFIFQYYEEEERQRGNFPDRFSGHQFPNYSSELNVNALLLGDSALYLCASRPEGGGDTQYFGPGTRLTVL.

This clone was observed once. The chain has TRBV19 and TRBJ1-6; TRBD1 is a possible D gene (6 bases). The CDR3 contains 15 residues. CDR1 and CDR2 from the germline V gene are LNHDA and SQIVND (reference sequence). The V gene lost 2 bases and the J gene lost 7 bases, with 12 bases spanning the gap. This CDR3 reads CASSIRPGVNSPLHF. The CDR3 bases are TGTGCCAGTAGTATAAGGCCAGGGGTCAATTCACCCCTCCACTTT.

The J gene is TRBJ2-1, the V gene TRBV24-1; D is uncertain. With 4 bases removed from V and 7 bases from J, the gap between germline ends came to 13 bases. There are 14 residues in the CDR3. CDR1 is KGHDR and CDR2 is SFDVKD in the germline V gene. CDR3 coding DNA: TGTGCCACCAGTGAGGTTCGATTCGGGAATGAGCAGTTCTTC. The encoded protein is CATSEVRFGNEQFF.

The J gene is TRBJ2-1, the V gene TRBV5-5; weak D call: TRBD2 (7 bases). Germline assignment: CDR1 SGHKS and CDR2 YYEKEE (reference sequence). CDR3 length: 20 residues. V was pared by 2 bases and J by 4 bases, with 28 bases between. The CDR3 nucleotides are TGTGCCAGCAGCTTCCGGGACTCAAAGGGCGCGGGGGCAATTTACAATGAGCAGTTCTTC. It encodes CASSFRDSKGAGAIYNEQFF. The full variable domain, its missing parts supplied by reference TRBV5-5 and TRBJ2-1, is DAGVTQSPTHLIKTRGQQVTLRCSPISGHKSVSWYQQVLGQGPQFIFQYYEKEERGRGNFPDRFSARQFPNYSSELNVNALLLGDSALYLCASSFRDSKGAGAIYNEQFFGPGTRLTVL.

This chain joins TRBV19 and TRBJ2-7; the D gene is possibly TRBD2 (6 bases). Per the germline V gene, CDR1 is LNHDA and CDR2 is SQIVND (reference sequence). Trimming stripped 2 bases from V and 3 bases from J, with 14 bases between. The CDR3 covers 15 residues. The CDR3 DNA reads TGTGCCAGTAGTATAAGCCGGGAGAACGGCTACGAGCAGTACTTC. The encoded protein is CASSISRENGYEQYF.

V usage is TRBV19 and J usage is TRBJ1-3; possibly TRBD1 for D (6 bases). Trimming took 5 bases from V and 2 from J, leaving 10 bases between them. The CDR3 runs 14 residues. CDR1 and CDR2 (germline): LNHDA, SQIVND (reference sequence). The DNA for the CDR3 is TGTGCCAGTAGTCAGGGGAGCGCTGGAAACACCATATATTTT. Its translation: CASSQGSAGNTIYF. The whole variable domain, remainder taken from reference TRBV19 and TRBJ1-3, is DGGITQSPKYLFRKEGQNVTLSCEQNLNHDAMYWYRQDPGQGLRLIYYSQIVNDFQKGDIAEGYSVSREKKESFPLTVTSAQKNPTAFYLCASSQGSAGNTIYFGEGSWLTVV.

V and J are TRBV7-9 and TRBJ1-6; D not resolved. The CDR3 contains 17 residues. CDR1 is SEHNR, CDR2 FQNEAQ, per germline (reference sequence). V gave up 5 bases and J gave up 0 bases, with 14 bases separating them. CDR3 in DNA: TGTGCCAGCAGCCCGACCCCGGGGAGCTCCTATAATTCACCCCTCCACTTT. It yields the protein CASSPTPGSSYNSPLHF.